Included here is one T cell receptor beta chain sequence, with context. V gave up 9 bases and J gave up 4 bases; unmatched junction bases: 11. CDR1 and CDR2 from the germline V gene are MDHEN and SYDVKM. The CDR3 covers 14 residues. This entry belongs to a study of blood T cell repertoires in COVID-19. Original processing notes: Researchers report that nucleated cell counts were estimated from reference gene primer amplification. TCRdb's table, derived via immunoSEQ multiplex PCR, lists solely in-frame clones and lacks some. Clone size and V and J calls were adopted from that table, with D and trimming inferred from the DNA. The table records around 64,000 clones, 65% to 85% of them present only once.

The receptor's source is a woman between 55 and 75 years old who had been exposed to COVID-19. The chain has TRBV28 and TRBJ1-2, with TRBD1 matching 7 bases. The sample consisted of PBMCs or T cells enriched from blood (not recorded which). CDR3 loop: CASGIEGAGYGYTF. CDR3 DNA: TGTGCCAGTGGGATTGAGGGGGCGGGCTATGGCTACACCTTC.